This TCR beta chain was obtained from a study of blood T cell repertoires in COVID-19. Across the study: PBMCs, B-cell-depleted T cells, or T cells provided the cDNA or gDNA that made up the material.

CDR1 and CDR2 from the germline V gene are MNHEY and SVGAGI. Deletions cut 6 bases from V and 8 bases from J, with 13 bases between. The CDR3 covers 12 residues. Original processing methods: Researchers report that nucleated cell counts were estimated from reference gene primer amplification. Clones were sequenced by immunoSEQ multiplex PCR, and TCRdb holds only the in-frame ones, with some missing. That table furnishes V, J and clone size, whereas the DNA furnished D and trimming. Seen here are about 380,000 clones, about 85% observed once, and the top ten hold approximately 3.7%. V is TRBV6-5 and J is TRBJ1-1, with D possibly TRBD1 on 6 matching bases. Material: peripheral blood. The receptor's source is a young woman with acute or convalescent COVID-19. This CDR3 is CASRGTGLEAFF. Written as DNA, the CDR3 is TGTGCCAGCAGAGGCACAGGGTTAGAAGCTTTCTTT.